This TCR beta chain appears in the sequencing data of a study of blood T cell repertoires in COVID-19. Assay: immunoSEQ multiplex PCR; the TCRdb copy retains only in-frame clones and omits some. The profile shows about 210,000 clones, more than 85% of them singletons. V was pared by 4 bases and J by 4 bases, with 8 bases of the junction left unmatched. This CDR3 contains 15 residues. The germline gives CDR1 LNHDA, CDR2 SQIVND (reference sequence). Sequencing was carried out using peripheral blood. The chain joins TRBV19 to TRBJ1-1, with 8 bases fitting TRBD1. The sequence was obtained from a man in his forties with acute or convalescent COVID-19. CDR3 sequence: CASSTRTGRVTEAFF. CDR3 coding DNA: TGTGCCAGTAGTACAAGGACAGGGCGGGTCACTGAAGCTTTCTTT.